The rows below give T cell receptor beta chains drawn from one sample of a study of blood T cell repertoires in COVID-19. TCRdb keeps only in-frame clones here, not all; method: immunoSEQ multiplex PCR. The table includes approximately 270,000 clones, roughly 85% detected once. Specimen: peripheral blood. The receptors stem from a woman in her seventies with acute or convalescent COVID-19. Both conserved end residues are part of each CDR3. A D gene is named only where the DNA matches it firmly. Some rows have no size entry. The others give once, few or many, or a class for an expanded clone.

cdr3_length clone_size d_call j_call v_call cdr3_nt cdr3_aa
16 NA TRBD2 TRBJ2-1 TRBV27 TGTGCCAGCGGTTTTTGGACTAGCGGGGGACACAATGAGCAGTTCTTC CASGFWTSGGHNEQFF
18 few NA TRBJ2-2 TRBV3-1/TRBV3-2 TGTGCCAGCAGCCAAACTTCCTGGTTAGGACAATACACCGGGGAGCTGTTTTTT CASSQTSWLGQYTGELFF
16 once NA TRBJ2-5 TRBV24-1 TGTGCCACCAGTGACCCCAATCGGACTCCAGGAGAGACCCAGTACTTC CATSDPNRTPGETQYF
16 NA TRBD1 TRBJ1-1 TRBV9 TGTGCCAGCAGCCTCGAGGGGGGACAGAGAAACACTGAAGCTTTCTTT CASSLEGGQRNTEAFF
11 few NA TRBJ1-3 TRBV10-2 TGCGCCAGCAGTTCGGGAGACACCATATATTTT CASSSGDTIYF
10 NA NA TRBJ1-6 TRBV20-1 TGCAGTGCTAGCTGTTCACCCCTCCACTTT CSASCSPLHF
15 NA NA TRBJ1-4 TRBV4-1 TGCGCCAGCAGCCAAGAAACGGCAGGGTTGCAAAAACTGTTTTTT CASSQETAGLQKLFF
14 NA TRBD1 TRBJ2-3 TRBV5-1 TGCGCCAGCAGCTCGGACAGGGGTGGAGATACGCAGTATTTT CASSSDRGGDTQYF
13 NA NA TRBJ1-1 TRBV3-1/TRBV3-2 TGTGCCAGCAGCCAGACAAGTAACACTGAAGCTTTCTTT CASSQTSNTEAFF
14 NA TRBD2 TRBJ2-7 TRBV5-1 TGCGCCAGCAGCCCGCGGGGAGGGAGCTACGAGCAGTACTTC CASSPRGGSYEQYF
15 NA NA TRBJ2-1 TRBV5-6 TGTGCCAGCAGCTTTCTAGGGGCCTCCTACAATGAGCAGTTCTTC CASSFLGASYNEQFF
16 once NA TRBJ2-2 TRBV9 TGTGCCAGCAGCGTAGTGGTGACAGCAAACACCGGGGAGCTGTTTTTT CASSVVVTANTGELFF
13 few NA TRBJ2-1 TRBV2 TGTGCCAGCAGTGGGGCGCCCCGGGGTGAGCAGTTCTTC CASSGAPRGEQFF
15 NA TRBD1 TRBJ1-4 TRBV2 TGTGCCAGCAGGATCCGGACAGGGGTTAATGAAAAACTGTTTTTT CASRIRTGVNEKLFF
13 NA NA TRBJ2-2 TRBV5-4 TGTGCCAGCAGCTTCGGGGAGACCGGGGAGCTGTTTTTT CASSFGETGELFF
14 NA NA TRBJ1-6 TRBV15 TGTGCCACCAGCAGAGGATCAGGGAATTCACCCCTCCACTTT CATSRGSGNSPLHF
15 NA NA TRBJ1-1 TRBV7-9 TGTGCCAGCAGCTTAGGAGGGGGAAGGGACACTGAAGCTTTCTTT CASSLGGGRDTEAFF
14 NA TRBD1 TRBJ1-5 TRBV19 TGTGCCAGCCAGCCGGGACAGTCACATCAGCCCCAGCATTTT CASQPGQSHQPQHF
16 NA TRBD1 TRBJ2-4 TRBV4-1 TGCGCCAGCAGCCAAGATAAGGACAGGGCGAAAAACATTCAGTACTTC CASSQDKDRAKNIQYF
16 NA TRBD2 TRBJ2-3 TRBV5-1 TGCGCCAGCTGTCCGCTCTCGGGGGGAAGCACAGATACGCAGTATTTT CASCPLSGGSTDTQYF
13 NA TRBD2 TRBJ2-7 TRBV20-1 TGCAGTGCTAGTTCGGGGGGGGCCTACGAGCAGTACTTC CSASSGGAYEQYF
12 NA NA TRBJ2-5 TRBV3-1/TRBV3-2 TGTGCCAGCAGCCCTAGGAGTTGGGTCCAGTACTTC CASSPRSWVQYF
15 NA NA TRBJ2-2 TRBV5-1 TGCGCCAGCAGCTTGGGATCAGCGGGTACCGGGGAGCTGTTTTTT CASSLGSAGTGELFF
13 NA NA TRBJ2-3 TRBV18 TGTGCCAGCTCACCATCAGGAATAGATACGCAGTATTTT CASSPSGIDTQYF
11 NA NA TRBJ1-1 TRBV6-5 TGTGCCAGCAGGGGGCGAATTGAAGCTTTCTTT CASRGRIEAFF
16 once TRBD1 TRBJ1-3 TRBV3-1/TRBV3-2 TGTGCCAGCAGCCATCACAACAGGGGGCTTGGAAACACCATATATTTT CASSHHNRGLGNTIYF
14 NA NA TRBJ1-1 TRBV3-1/TRBV3-2 TGTGCCAGCAGCCAAGGGACAGTTTTGGTAGAAGCTTTCTTT CASSQGTVLVEAFF
14 NA TRBD1 TRBJ2-7 TRBV5-6 TGTGCCAGCAGCTTGTTCAGGGGGCTGAGTGAGCAGTACTTC CASSLFRGLSEQYF
14 NA NA TRBJ1-1 TRBV20-1 TGCAGTGCTAGTCCGGGGGAGGAGGACACTGAAGCTTTCTTT CSASPGEEDTEAFF
17 NA TRBD2 TRBJ2-3 TRBV18 TGTGCCAGCTCACCCGTTTTGGGGACTAGGTCCCCAGATACGCAGTATTTT CASSPVLGTRSPDTQYF
12 NA NA TRBJ1-2 TRBV30 TGTGCCTGCGCTGACACCAGGCATGGCTACACCTTC CACADTRHGYTF
15 NA NA TRBJ2-3 TRBV2 TGTGCCAGCAGTCGGAGGGGGGGAAAGGAAGATACGCAGTATTTT CASSRRGGKEDTQYF
13 NA NA TRBJ2-7 TRBV12-3/TRBV12-4 TGTGCCAGCAGGTTAGACAGTTCCTACGAGCAGTACTTC CASRLDSSYEQYF
15 NA NA TRBJ1-2 TRBV18 TGTGCCAGCTCACCGGCCGGGACACGAAACTATGGCTACACCTTC CASSPAGTRNYGYTF
14 NA NA TRBJ1-1 TRBV19 TGTGCCAGTAGCGATTTGGACAGGAACACTGAAGCTTTCTTT CASSDLDRNTEAFF
11 once TRBD1 TRBJ1-1 TRBV25-1 TGTGCCAGCAACAGGGGGACTGAAGCTTTCTTT CASNRGTEAFF
14 NA NA TRBJ1-2 TRBV9 TGTGCCAGCAGCGTTAAAACCACCAGCTATGGCTACACCTTC CASSVKTTSYGYTF
12 NA NA TRBJ2-7 TRBV3-1/TRBV3-2 TGTGCCAGCAGCTACGGGGTTAACGAGCAGTACTTC CASSYGVNEQYF
13 NA NA TRBJ2-5 TRBV30 TGTGCCTGGAGTGTACAGGGCACCCCGACCCAGTACTTC CAWSVQGTPTQYF
15 once NA TRBJ2-4 TRBV5-1 TGCGCCAGCAGCGACCACGCGAGGCAACCTTCCATTCAGTACTTC CASSDHARQPSIQYF